Following are 11 T cell receptor beta chains from one sample sequenced in a study of glioma-infiltrating T cells after dendritic cell vaccination. Time point: after dendritic cell vaccination, including at tumor progression/relapse. Only in-frame clones appear in the TCRdb table, and some are missing; sequencing was by immunoSEQ multiplex PCR. The sample shows 70,000 to 90,000 clones, less than 90% of them seen only once. Material: blood, obtained after dendritic cell vaccination. Receptors originate from a human donor with glioblastoma.

This clone appeared once. V usage is TRBV7-6 and J usage is TRBJ2-7, with 8 bases lining up with TRBD1. J was trimmed by 3 bases and V by 0 bases; bases with no gene match: 1. There are 14 residues in the CDR3. Per the germline V gene, CDR1 is SGHVS and CDR2 is FNYEAQ. This CDR3 is CASSLATGDYEQYF. In DNA form, the CDR3 reads TGTGCCAGCAGCTTAGCGACAGGGGACTACGAGCAGTACTTC.

The V call is TRBV7-2, the J call TRBJ1-2; TRBD1 matches 8 bases. The V segment lost 4 bases and the J segment 3 bases; nucleotides outside the gene matches: 4. Germline-derived CDR1 and CDR2 are SGHTA and FQGNSA. The CDR3 is 14 amino acids. CDR3: CASSSQGADYGYTF. For the CDR3, the DNA is TGTGCCAGCAGCTCCCAGGGGGCGGACTATGGCTACACCTTC. Based on the CDR3 plus reference TRBV7-2 and TRBJ1-2, the full variable domain is GAGVSQSPSNKVTEKGKDVELRCDPISGHTALYWYRQSLGQGLEFLIYFQGNSAPDKSGLPSDRFSAERTGGSVSTLTIQRTQQEDSAVYLCASSSQGADYGYTFGSGTRLTVV.

The chain links TRBV7-3 to TRBJ1-1; TRBD1 is a possible D gene (5 bases). Trimming took off 2 bases at V and 2 bases at J, with 12 bases between the two ends. Germline CDR1 reads SGHTA; CDR2 reads FQGTGA. The CDR3 spans 15 residues. The CDR3 region has the DNA TGTGCCAGCAGCTTAGGGACCGCGGGAAACACTGAAGCTTTCTTT. Translating it yields CASSLGTAGNTEAFF.

The chain combines TRBV29-1 with TRBJ2-7; TRBD1 is a possible D gene (5 bases). CDR1 is SQVTM, CDR2 ANQGSEA, per germline. The CDR3 has 14 residues. V was shortened by 5 bases and J by 0 bases, with 14 bases between the two germline ends. The CDR3 sequence is CSVKIQANSYEQYF. CDR3 DNA: TGCAGCGTTAAGATACAGGCGAACTCCTACGAGCAGTACTTC.

The chain employs TRBV5-5 and TRBJ1-2; D is unresolved. The V end lost 2 bases, the J end lost 1 base, and 12 bases lay between the germline ends. This CDR3 is built from 15 residues. CDR1 and CDR2 (germline): SGHKS, YYEKEE (reference sequence). The DNA for the CDR3 is TGTGCCAGCAGCTTCGTACCAGGCCATAACTATGGCTACACCTTC. It specifies CASSFVPGHNYGYTF.

This rearrangement joins TRBV5-1 to TRBJ2-2; weak D call: TRBD1 (5 bases). Per germline, CDR1 SGHRS and CDR2 YFSETQ. V lost 2 bases and J lost 1, with 15 bases in between. The CDR3 is 17 residues long. In DNA form, the CDR3 reads TGCGCCAGCAGCTTTACCCCATCGACAGAGAACACCGGGGAGCTGTTTTTT. This gives the protein CASSFTPSTENTGELFF.

The chain joins TRBV6-5 to TRBJ2-7, with 7 bases lining up with TRBD2. Trimming cost V 4 bases and J 6 bases; bases outside gene matches: 12. This CDR3 contains 15 residues. Per germline, CDR1 MNHEY and CDR2 SVGAGI. CDR3 residues: CASSSLEGRVVEQYF. CDR3 bases: TGTGCCAGCAGTTCCCTCGAGGGGAGGGTGGTCGAGCAGTACTTC.

This clone was seen a handful of times. The V and J genes are TRBV6-6 and TRBJ1-1, with D unresolved. The V and J ends lost 10 bases and 9 bases respectively, with 15 bases between them. CDR1 is MNHNY and CDR2 is SVGAGI in the germline V gene (reference sequence). The CDR3 is 11 residues long. The CDR3: CATETTTKAFF. Here the CDR3 DNA reads TGTGCCACCGAGACTACTACAAAAGCTTTCTTT.

The chain has TRBV29-1 and TRBJ1-1; D not certain. The CDR3 is made up of 12 amino acids. V dropped 7 bases and J dropped 1 base, with 10 bases sitting between them. Germline CDR1 and CDR2: SQVTM and ANQGSEA. The CDR3 bases are TGCAGCGCCAGTCCCACGAACACTGAAGCTTTCTTT. It yields the protein CSASPTNTEAFF.

This clone was found a few times. V is TRBV9 and J is TRBJ1-2; D possibly corresponds to TRBD1 (6 bases). With 5 bases removed from V and 10 bases from J, the gap between germline ends came to 21 bases. Germline V gene sequence: CDR1 SGDLS, CDR2 YYNGEE. The CDR3 covers 14 residues. The CDR3 coding sequence is TGTGCCAGCAGTCCAACGACAGGAACTTTAGTCTACACCTTC. It yields the protein CASSPTTGTLVYTF.

The rearrangement uses TRBV5-1 and TRBJ1-1; the D gene is possibly TRBD1 (5 bases). CDR1 and CDR2 (germline): SGHRS, YFSETQ. There are 15 residues in the CDR3. V was trimmed by 4 bases and J by 1 base, leaving 14 bases between them. CDR3 residues: CASSHSSGGNTEAFF. CDR3 nucleotides: TGCGCCAGCAGCCATTCCTCCGGGGGGAACACTGAAGCTTTCTTT. Using reference TRBV5-1 and TRBJ1-1 for the parts outside the CDR3, the full variable domain is KAGVTQTPRYLIKTRGQQVTLSCSPISGHRSVSWYQQTPGQGLQFLFEYFSETQRNKGNFPGRFSGRQFSNSRSEMNVSTLELGDSALYLCASSHSSGGNTEAFFGQGTRLTVV.